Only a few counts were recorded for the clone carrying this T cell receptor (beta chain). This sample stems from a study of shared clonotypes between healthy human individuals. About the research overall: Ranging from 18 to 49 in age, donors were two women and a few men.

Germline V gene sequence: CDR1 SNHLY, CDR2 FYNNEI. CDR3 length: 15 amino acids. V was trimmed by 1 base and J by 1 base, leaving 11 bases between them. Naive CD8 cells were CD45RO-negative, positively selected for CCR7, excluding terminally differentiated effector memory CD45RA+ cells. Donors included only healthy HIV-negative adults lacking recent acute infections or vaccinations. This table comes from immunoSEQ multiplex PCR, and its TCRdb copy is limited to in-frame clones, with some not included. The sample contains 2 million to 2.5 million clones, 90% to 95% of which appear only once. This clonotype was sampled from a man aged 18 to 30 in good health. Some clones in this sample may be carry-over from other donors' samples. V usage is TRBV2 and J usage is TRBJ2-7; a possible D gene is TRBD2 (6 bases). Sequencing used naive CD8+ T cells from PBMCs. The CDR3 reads CASSEVGGGSYEQYF. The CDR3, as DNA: TGTGCCAGCAGTGAAGTGGGAGGTGGGTCCTACGAGCAGTACTTC.